This TCR beta chain came from a study of control samples from healthy donors and cancer patients. The J segment lost 11 bases and the V segment lost 7 bases, leaving 10 bases of the junction unmatched. Germline V gene data show CDR1 as WSHSY and CDR2 as SAAADI. The CDR3 runs 12 residues. Data came from immunoSEQ multiplex PCR; TCRdb stores just in-frame clones and leaves some out. The table has 200,000 to 250,000 clones, about 94% seen once; the top ten hold over 1.2%. Sequencing was carried out using blood. This chain connects TRBV10-2 to TRBJ1-1, with 7 positions matching TRBD1. The TCR sequence derives from a man aged 50-59 years in good health. Here the CDR3 reads CASTGGGRSAFF. In DNA, the CDR3 is TGCGCCAGCACGGGAGGGGGCCGCTCCGCTTTCTTT.